This is a list of T cell receptor beta chains from one sample in a study of PD-L1 blockade in urothelial cancer. Assay used: immunoSEQ multiplex PCR; TCRdb lists only in-frame clones, some missing. The sample shows some 75,000 clones, roughly 90% of them seen only once. Sequenced material: PBMCs, taken around atezolizumab (anti-PD-L1) treatment. Receptor source: a woman aged 80 or over with urothelial cancer. The CDR3 runs from the conserved cysteine through the conserved F or W. A D gene is named only where the DNA matches it firmly. Not every row has a clone size; where given, it reads once, few, many or a size class.

TRBV29-1	TRBD1	13	NA	TRBJ1-1	CSVMDRGAPEAFF	TGCAGCGTTATGGACAGGGGGGCACCTGAAGCTTTCTTT
TRBV27	NA	15	NA	TRBJ2-3	CASSLVLGGTDTQYF	TGTGCCAGCAGTTTAGTTTTAGGGGGCACAGATACGCAGTATTTT
TRBV5-6	TRBD2	15	NA	TRBJ2-7	CASSPLSGAAYEQYF	TGTGCCAGCAGCCCCCTTAGCGGGGCTGCCTACGAGCAGTACTTC
TRBV28	TRBD1	14	NA	TRBJ2-7	CASIAGTGPYEQYF	TGTGCCAGCATTGCCGGGACAGGGCCCTACGAGCAGTACTTC
TRBV5-1	NA	15	NA	TRBJ1-2	CASRPPQGGSYGYTF	TGCGCCAGCAGACCACCCCAAGGGGGTAGCTATGGCTACACCTTC
TRBV7-3	NA	13	NA	TRBJ1-2	CASSPDRNYGYTF	TGTGCCAGCAGCCCCGACAGGAACTATGGCTACACCTTC
TRBV19	TRBD1	14	NA	TRBJ1-5	CASSTDRVNQPQHF	TGTGCCAGTAGTACGGACAGGGTGAATCAGCCCCAGCATTTT
TRBV29-1	TRBD1	16	NA	TRBJ2-3	CSSRRRDRVGTDTQYF	TGCAGCTCACGGAGACGGGACAGGGTTGGCACAGATACGCAGTATTTT
TRBV7-2	NA	13	NA	TRBJ2-3	CASSKGGGDTQYF	TGTGCCAGCAGTAAAGGGGGGGGAGATACGCAGTATTTT
TRBV7-9	NA	13	NA	TRBJ1-1	CASSELTGTEAFF	TGTGCCAGCAGCGAACTTACCGGGACTGAAGCTTTCTTT
TRBV28	NA	15	NA	TRBJ2-3	CASSSPVGVADTQYF	TGTGCCAGCAGTTCGCCGGTAGGGGTTGCCGATACGCAGTATTTT
TRBV7-9	NA	11	NA	TRBJ1-4	CATFGGGKLFF	TGTGCCACCTTCGGGGGGGGAAAACTGTTTTTT
TRBV2	NA	12	NA	TRBJ2-3	CASSFFTDTQYF	TGTGCCAGCAGTTTCTTCACAGATACGCAGTATTTT
TRBV5-1	TRBD2	15	once	TRBJ2-2	CASSLRAGNTGELFF	TGCGCCAGCAGCTTGAGAGCGGGAAACACCGGGGAGCTGTTTTTT
TRBV5-4	NA	15	NA	TRBJ1-1	CASSHEPTVNTEAFF	TGTGCCAGCAGCCATGAACCGACAGTAAACACTGAAGCTTTCTTT
TRBV6-6	TRBD2	14	NA	TRBJ2-7	CASGHILAGYEQYF	TGTGCCAGTGGACACATACTAGCGGGATACGAGCAGTACTTC
TRBV19	TRBD1	12	NA	TRBJ1-2	CATTGADYGYTF	TGTGCCACCACAGGGGCAGACTATGGCTACACCTTC
TRBV7-2	TRBD1	15	NA	TRBJ1-3	CASSGTGGAGNTIYF	TGTGCCAGCAGCGGGACAGGGGGCGCTGGAAACACCATATATTTT
TRBV5-1	NA	15	NA	TRBJ1-4	CASSLEEPGYEKLFF	TGCGCCAGCAGCTTGGAGGAGCCAGGGTATGAAAAACTGTTTTTT
TRBV28	TRBD1	16	NA	TRBJ1-2	CASSGSTGGNNYGYTF	TGTGCCAGCAGTGGCAGCACAGGGGGGAATAACTATGGCTACACCTTC
TRBV7-8	TRBD2	15	NA	TRBJ2-1	CASSWTSGVYNEQFF	TGTGCCAGCAGCTGGACTAGCGGGGTCTACAATGAGCAGTTCTTC
TRBV30	TRBD2	14	NA	TRBJ2-1	CAWIPGLAGVEQFF	TGTGCCTGGATTCCGGGACTAGCGGGAGTGGAGCAGTTCTTC
TRBV7-9	NA	15	once	TRBJ2-3	CASSSLAGSTDTQYF	TGTGCCAGCAGCTCCCTCGCAGGTAGCACAGATACGCAGTATTTT
TRBV11-1	NA	15	NA	TRBJ2-7	CASSLEAGYSYEQYF	TGTGCCAGCAGCTTAGAGGCAGGATACTCCTACGAGCAGTACTTC
TRBV7-9	NA	15	NA	TRBJ2-2	CASSLASGNTGELFF	TGTGCCAGCAGCTTAGCTAGCGGGAACACCGGGGAGCTGTTTTTT
TRBV27	TRBD2	15	once	TRBJ2-1	CASSPTTSGSHEQFF	TGTGCCAGCAGTCCTACGACTAGCGGGAGCCATGAGCAGTTCTTC
TRBV2	NA	15	NA	TRBJ2-7	CASGGAARRSYEQYF	TGTGCCAGCGGCGGGGCGGCGAGGAGGTCCTACGAGCAGTACTTC
TRBV2	TRBD2	16	NA	TRBJ2-1	CASSEDSGITYNEQFF	TGTGCCAGCAGTGAGGATAGCGGGATAACCTACAATGAGCAGTTCTTC
TRBV5-1	NA	13	NA	TRBJ2-7	CASSPPGSYEQYF	TGCGCCAGCAGCCCCCCCGGCTCCTACGAGCAGTACTTC
TRBV4-1	NA	13	once	TRBJ2-3	CASSPLGPDTQYF	TGCGCCAGCAGCCCTCTGGGCCCAGATACGCAGTATTTT
TRBV6-4	TRBD2	16	once	TRBJ2-1	CASKVASGAGANEQFF	TGTGCCAGCAAGGTGGCTAGCGGGGCAGGGGCCAATGAGCAGTTCTTC